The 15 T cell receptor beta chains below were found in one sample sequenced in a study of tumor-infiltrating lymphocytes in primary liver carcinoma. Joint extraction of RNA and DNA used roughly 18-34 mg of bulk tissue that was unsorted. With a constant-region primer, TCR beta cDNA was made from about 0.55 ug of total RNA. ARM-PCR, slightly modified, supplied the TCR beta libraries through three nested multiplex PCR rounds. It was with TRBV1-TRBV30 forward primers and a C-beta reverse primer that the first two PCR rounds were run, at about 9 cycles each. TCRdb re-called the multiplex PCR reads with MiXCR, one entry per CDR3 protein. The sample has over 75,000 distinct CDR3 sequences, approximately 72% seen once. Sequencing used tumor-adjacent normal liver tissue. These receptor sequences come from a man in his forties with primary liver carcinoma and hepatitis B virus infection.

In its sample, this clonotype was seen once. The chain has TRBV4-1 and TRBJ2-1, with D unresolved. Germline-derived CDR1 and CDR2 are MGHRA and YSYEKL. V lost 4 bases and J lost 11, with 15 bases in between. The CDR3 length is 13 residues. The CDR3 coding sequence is TGCGCCAGCAGCCCCTCCCCCGGGTCGAAGCAGTTCTTC. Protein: CASSPSPGSKQFF.

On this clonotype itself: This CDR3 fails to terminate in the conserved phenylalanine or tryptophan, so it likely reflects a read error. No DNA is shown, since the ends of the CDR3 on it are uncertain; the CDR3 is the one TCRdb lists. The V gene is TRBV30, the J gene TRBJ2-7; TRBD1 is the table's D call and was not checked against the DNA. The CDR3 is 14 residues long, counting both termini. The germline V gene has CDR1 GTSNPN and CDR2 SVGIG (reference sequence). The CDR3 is CAWSYPEQGPTVYS.

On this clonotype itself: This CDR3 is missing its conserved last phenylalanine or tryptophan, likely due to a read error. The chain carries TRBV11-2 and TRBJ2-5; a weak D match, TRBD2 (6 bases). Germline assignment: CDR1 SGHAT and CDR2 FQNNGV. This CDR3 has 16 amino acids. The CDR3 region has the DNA TGTGCCGGCAGCCTAGGGAGTAGCGGCCCGGGGGAGACCCAGTACCTC. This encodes CAGSLGSSGPGETQYL.

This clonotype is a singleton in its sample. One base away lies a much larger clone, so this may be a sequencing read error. CDR3 nucleotides: TGCAGCGTTGTGGGAGTGGAAATGACAGCCCATGTGAACACTGAAGCTTTCTTT. Translation gives CSVVGVEMTAHVNTEAFF. The chain carries TRBV29-1 and TRBJ1-1; the D gene is possibly TRBD1 (5 bases). Germline assignment: CDR1 SQVTM and CDR2 ANQGSEA. The CDR3 spans 18 residues. V lost 4 bases, J lost 0 bases, and 24 bases lay in between.

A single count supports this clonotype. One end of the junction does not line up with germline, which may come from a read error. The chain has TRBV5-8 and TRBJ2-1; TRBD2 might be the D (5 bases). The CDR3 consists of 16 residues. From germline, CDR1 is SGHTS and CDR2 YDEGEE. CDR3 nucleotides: TGTGCCATCAGCCTCGGACTCTTTGGGGCCTACAATGAGCAGTTCTTC. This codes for CAISLGLFGAYNEQFF.

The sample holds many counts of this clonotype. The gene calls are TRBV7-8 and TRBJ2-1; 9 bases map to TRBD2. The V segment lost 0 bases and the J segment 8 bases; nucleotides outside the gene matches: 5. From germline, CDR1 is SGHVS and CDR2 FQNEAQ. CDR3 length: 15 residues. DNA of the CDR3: TGTGCCAGCAGCTTAGCAGCTAGCGGGATAGATGAGCAGTTCTTC. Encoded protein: CASSLAASGIDEQFF. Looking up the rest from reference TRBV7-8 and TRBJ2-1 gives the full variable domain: GAGVSQSPRYKVAKRGQDVALRCDPISGHVSLFWYQQALGQGPEFLTYFQNEAQLDKSGLPSDRFFAERPEGSVSTLKIQRTQQEDSAVYLCASSLAASGIDEQFFGPGTRLTVL.

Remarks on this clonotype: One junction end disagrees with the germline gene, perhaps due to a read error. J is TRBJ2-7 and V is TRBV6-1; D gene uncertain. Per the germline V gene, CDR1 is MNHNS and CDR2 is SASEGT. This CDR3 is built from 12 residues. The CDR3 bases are TGTGCCATCAGTAATGGACCCTACGAGCAGTACTTC. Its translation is CAISNGPYEQYF.

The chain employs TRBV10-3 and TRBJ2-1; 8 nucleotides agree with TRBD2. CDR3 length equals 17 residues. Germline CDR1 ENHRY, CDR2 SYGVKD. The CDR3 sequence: CVMSDDSGTGSYNEQFF. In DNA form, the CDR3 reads TGTGTCATGAGTGATGATAGCGGGACGGGGTCCTACAATGAGCAGTTCTTC.

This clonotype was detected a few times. This chain's CDR3 is CASSLTGTVNTEAFF. Written as DNA, the CDR3 is TGCGCCAGCAGCTTGACCGGGACAGTGAACACTGAAGCTTTCTTT. The chain carries TRBV5-1 and TRBJ1-1; 7 bases agree with TRBD1. The junction had 3 bases not matched to a gene; V was cut back by 1 base and J by 0 bases. CDR3 length equals 15 residues. Germline loops: CDR1 SGHRS, CDR2 YFSETQ.

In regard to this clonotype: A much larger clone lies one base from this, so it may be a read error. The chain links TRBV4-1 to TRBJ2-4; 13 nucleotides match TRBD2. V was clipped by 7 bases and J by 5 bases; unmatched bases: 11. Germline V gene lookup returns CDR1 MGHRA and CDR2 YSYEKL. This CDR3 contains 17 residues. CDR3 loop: CASIGGGTSGIQNIQYF. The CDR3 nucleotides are TGCGCCAGCATCGGGGGCGGGACTAGCGGGATACAAAACATTCAGTACTTC.

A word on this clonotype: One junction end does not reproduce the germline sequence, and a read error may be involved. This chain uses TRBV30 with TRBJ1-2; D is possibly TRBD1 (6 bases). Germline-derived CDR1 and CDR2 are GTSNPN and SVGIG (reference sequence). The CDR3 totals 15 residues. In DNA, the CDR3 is TGTGCCTGGGGTGTAGGGGGGGCGGTCGGCTATGGCTACACCTTC. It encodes CAWGVGGAVGYGYTF.

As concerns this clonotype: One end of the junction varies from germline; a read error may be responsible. The CDR3 bases are TGTGCCAGCAGCTCGCCAGCGGAGGGGTCCAAAAACATTCGGTACTTC. Amino acids: CASSSPAEGSKNIRYF. The rearrangement uses TRBV7-9 and TRBJ2-4, with TRBD2 as a possible D gene (6 bases). The CDR3 loop spans 16 amino acids. CDR1 and CDR2 from the germline V gene are SEHNR and FQNEAQ (reference sequence).

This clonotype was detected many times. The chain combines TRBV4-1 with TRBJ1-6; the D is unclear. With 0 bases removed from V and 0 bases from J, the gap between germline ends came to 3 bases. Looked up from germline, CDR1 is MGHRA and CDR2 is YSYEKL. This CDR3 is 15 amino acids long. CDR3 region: CASSQDLSYNSPLHF. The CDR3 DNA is TGCGCCAGCAGCCAAGACCTCTCCTATAATTCACCCCTCCACTTT.

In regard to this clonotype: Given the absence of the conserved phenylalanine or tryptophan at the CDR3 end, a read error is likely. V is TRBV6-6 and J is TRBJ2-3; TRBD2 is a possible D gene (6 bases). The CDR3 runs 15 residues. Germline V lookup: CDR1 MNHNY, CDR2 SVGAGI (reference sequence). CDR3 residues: CASSLGGFGTDTQYL. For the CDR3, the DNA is TGTGCCAGTAGTTTGGGGGGATTTGGCACAGATACGCAGTATTTG.

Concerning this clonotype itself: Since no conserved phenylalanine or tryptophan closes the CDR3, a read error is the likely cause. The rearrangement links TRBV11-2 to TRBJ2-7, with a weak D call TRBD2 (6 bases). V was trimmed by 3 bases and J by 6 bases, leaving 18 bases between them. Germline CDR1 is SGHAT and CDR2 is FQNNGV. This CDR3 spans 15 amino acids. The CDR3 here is CASSLVLAESLEQYI. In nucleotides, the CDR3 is TGTGCCAGCAGCTTGGTTTTAGCGGAATCCCTCGAGCAGTACATC.